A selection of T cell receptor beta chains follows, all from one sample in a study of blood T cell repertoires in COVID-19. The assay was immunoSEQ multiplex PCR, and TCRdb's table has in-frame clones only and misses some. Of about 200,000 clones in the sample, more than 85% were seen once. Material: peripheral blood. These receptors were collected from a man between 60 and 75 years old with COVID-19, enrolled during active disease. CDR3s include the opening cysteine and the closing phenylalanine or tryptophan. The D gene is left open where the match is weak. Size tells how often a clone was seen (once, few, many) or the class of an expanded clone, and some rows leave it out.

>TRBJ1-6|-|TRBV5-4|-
TGTGCCAGCAGCTCAATAGGGGGACTACGATACCATACTGGGGGTTCACCCCTCCACTTT
CASSSIGGLRYHTGGSPLHF
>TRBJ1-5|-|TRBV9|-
TGTGCCAGCAGCGTCTCTGGACAGCCACATCAGCCCCAGCATTTT
CASSVSGQPHQPQHF
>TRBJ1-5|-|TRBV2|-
TGTGCCAGCAGTCTTGACACGGCTAATCAGCCCCAACATTTT
CASSLDTANQPQHF
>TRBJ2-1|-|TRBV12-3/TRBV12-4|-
TGTGCCAGCAAAGCGGACAATGAGCAGTTCTTC
CASKADNEQFF
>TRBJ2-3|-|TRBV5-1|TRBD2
TGCGCCAGCAGCGGATCGAGCGGGGTTAGCACAGATACGCAGTATTTT
CASSGSSGVSTDTQYF
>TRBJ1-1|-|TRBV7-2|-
TGTGCCAGCAGCCAGGCCGTTGAAGCTTTCTTT
CASSQAVEAFF
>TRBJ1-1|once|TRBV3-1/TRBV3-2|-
TGTGCCAGCAGCTTGGCCGGGACTCTCAAGCCGAACACTGAAGCTTTCTTT
CASSLAGTLKPNTEAFF
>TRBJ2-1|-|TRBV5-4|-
TGTGCCAGCAGCTCAGGTCGACAGAATGAGCAGTTCTTC
CASSSGRQNEQFF
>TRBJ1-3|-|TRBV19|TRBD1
TGTGCCAGTAGTAATACAGGGGCGGCTGGAAACACCATATATTTT
CASSNTGAAGNTIYF
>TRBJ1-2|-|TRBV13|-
TGTGCCAGCAGCTTAGACAGGGAGAGGTATGGCTACACCTTC
CASSLDRERYGYTF
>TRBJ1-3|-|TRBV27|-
TGTGCCAGCAGATCGATTGGAGGCGGTGGAAACACCATATATTTT
CASRSIGGGGNTIYF
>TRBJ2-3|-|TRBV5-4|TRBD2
TGTGCCAGCAGCTTGAGGACTAGCCCACCAGATACGCAGTATTTT
CASSLRTSPPDTQYF
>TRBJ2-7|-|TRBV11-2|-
TGTGCCAGCAGCTTTTTGCCCGAATTGGACTCGTGGGCTACCGAGCAGTACTTC
CASSFLPELDSWATEQYF
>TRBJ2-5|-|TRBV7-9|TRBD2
TGTGCCAGCAGCTTCCTAGCGGCACAAGAGACCCAGTACTTC
CASSFLAAQETQYF
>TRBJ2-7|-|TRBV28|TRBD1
TGTGCCAGCAGTTCCCTCGGACAGGGGTCACCCTACGAGCAGTACTTC
CASSSLGQGSPYEQYF
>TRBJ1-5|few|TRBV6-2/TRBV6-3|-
TGTGCCAGCAGTTACTCCGGTATTTCAAGGGGACTTAGCAATCAGCCCCAGCATTTT
CASSYSGISRGLSNQPQHF
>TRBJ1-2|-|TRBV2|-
TGTGCCAGCAGTCCAGACAGTGGCTATGGCTACACCTTC
CASSPDSGYGYTF
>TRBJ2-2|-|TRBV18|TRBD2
TGTGCCAGCTCACCACTACTAGCGAGAAGGACCGGGGAGCTGTTTTTT
CASSPLLARRTGELFF
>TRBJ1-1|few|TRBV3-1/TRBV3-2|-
TGTGCCAGCAGCCACCTATCAAGTCCGTGGACTGAAGCTTTCTTT
CASSHLSSPWTEAFF
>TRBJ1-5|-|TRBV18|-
TGTGCCAGCTCATCCTCACGGGGTGAGGATCAGCCCCAGCATTTT
CASSSSRGEDQPQHF
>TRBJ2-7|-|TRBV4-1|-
TGCGCCAGCAGCCCCTCCGGAGACAGCTACACATTAACCTACGAGCAGTACTTC
CASSPSGDSYTLTYEQYF
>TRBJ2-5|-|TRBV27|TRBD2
TGTGCCAGCAGGGCGGGAGGCGGAGAGACCCAGTACTTC
CASRAGGGETQYF
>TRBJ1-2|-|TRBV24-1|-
TGTGCCACCAGTGACCCGAACAGTAACTATGGCTACACCTTC
CATSDPNSNYGYTF
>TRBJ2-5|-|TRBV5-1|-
TGCGCCAGCAGCTCGACCCAGGGGTTAGGGGAGACCCAGTACTTC
CASSSTQGLGETQYF
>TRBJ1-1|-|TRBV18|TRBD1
TGTGCCAGCTCGCTACAGGGGGCGCGAAACAGGAACACTGAAGCTTTCTTT
CASSLQGARNRNTEAFF
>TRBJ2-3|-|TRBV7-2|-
TGTGCCAGCAGCTTAGCCTCGACAGCCACCCTCACAGATACGCAGTATTTT
CASSLASTATLTDTQYF
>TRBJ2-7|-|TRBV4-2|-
TGTGCCAGCAGCCAAATACGGGGGGCAGGGTACGAGCAGTACTTC
CASSQIRGAGYEQYF
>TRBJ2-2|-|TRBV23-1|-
TGCGCCAGCAGTCAATCGAGGCCCGGGGAGCTGTTTTTT
CASSQSRPGELFF
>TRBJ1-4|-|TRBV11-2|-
TGTGCCAGCAGCTCTAACAATGGATTTAATCAGGGACTGTTTTTT
CASSSNNGFNQGLFF
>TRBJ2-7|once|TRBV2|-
TGTGCCAGCATAGAGATGCCAAGCTCCTACGAGCAGTACTTC
CASIEMPSSYEQYF
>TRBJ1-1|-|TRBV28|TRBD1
TGTGCCAGCAGGCGACAGGGTAACACTGAAGCTTTCTTT
CASRRQGNTEAFF
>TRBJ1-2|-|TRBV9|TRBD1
TGTGCCAGCAGCGTAGCCGGAACAGGGGGCGACACCTTC
CASSVAGTGGDTF
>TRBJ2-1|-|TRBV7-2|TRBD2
TGTGCCAGCAGCTTAGTAGCGGGAGTAGCCAATGAGCAGTTCTTC
CASSLVAGVANEQFF
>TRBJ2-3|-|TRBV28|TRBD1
TGTGCCAGCAGTACCGGGACAGGGAGCACAGATACGCAGTATTTT
CASSTGTGSTDTQYF
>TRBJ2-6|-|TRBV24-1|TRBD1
TGTGCCACCAGTGGAGGGGGCCGCGGGTACCTGACTTTC
CATSGGGRGYLTF
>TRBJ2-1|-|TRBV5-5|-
TGTGCCAGCAGTTCTACAGGGAACCGTTTCGATGAGCAGTTCTTC
CASSSTGNRFDEQFF
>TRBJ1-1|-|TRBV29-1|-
TGCAGCGTTGATGGCCAAGAAATGAACACTGAAGCTTTCTTT
CSVDGQEMNTEAFF
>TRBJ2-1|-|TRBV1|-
TGCACCAGCAGCCAAGCGGGGACAGGGCTGACCTACAATGAGCAGTTCTTC
CTSSQAGTGLTYNEQFF
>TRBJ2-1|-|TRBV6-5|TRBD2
TGTGCCAGCAGTTACGGGACTAGCACCAATGAGCAGTTCTTC
CASSYGTSTNEQFF
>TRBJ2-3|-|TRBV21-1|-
TGTGCCAGCAGCAACCGAGGGGGCGCAGATACGCAGTATTTT
CASSNRGGADTQYF
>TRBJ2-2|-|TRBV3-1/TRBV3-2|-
TGTGCCAGCAGCCAAGATCTCCTTGTGTCCGGGGAGCTGTTTTTT
CASSQDLLVSGELFF
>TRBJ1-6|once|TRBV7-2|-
TGTGCCAGCAGCTTCCGGACACTTACCATTTCACCCCTCCACTTT
CASSFRTLTISPLHF
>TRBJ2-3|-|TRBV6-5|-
TGTGCCAGCAGTTACTCGCCAGACGGTGCGGCAGATACGCAGTATTTT
CASSYSPDGAADTQYF
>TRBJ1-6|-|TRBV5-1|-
TGCGCCAGCAGCCCCGACACGGCCAATTCACCCCTCCACTTT
CASSPDTANSPLHF
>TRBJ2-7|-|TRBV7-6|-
TGTGCCAGCAGCTTAGATGATGGGCCTGATTTTGTCTCCTACGAGCAGTACTTC
CASSLDDGPDFVSYEQYF
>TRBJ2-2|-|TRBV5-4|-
TGTGCCAGCAGCTTATCGTCTCACACCGGGGAGCTGTTTTTT
CASSLSSHTGELFF
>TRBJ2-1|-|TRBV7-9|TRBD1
TGTGCCAGCAGCTTCTACCGGGACAGGATATCCAATGAGCAGTTCTTC
CASSFYRDRISNEQFF
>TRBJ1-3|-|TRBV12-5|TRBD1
TGTGCTAGTGGCCTCGGGACAGGGGTTCGCACCACCATATATTTT
CASGLGTGVRTTIYF
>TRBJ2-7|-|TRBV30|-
TGTGCCTGGAGTGTAAGACAGCTCCACGAGCAGTACTTC
CAWSVRQLHEQYF
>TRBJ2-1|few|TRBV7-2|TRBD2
TGTGCCAGCAGCCCACCGGGACTAGCGGGAGGTGGCGAGCAGTTCTTC
CASSPPGLAGGGEQFF
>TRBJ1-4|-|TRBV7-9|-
TGTGCCAGCAGCTTAGCGTGGGGCAGTAATAATGAAAAACTGTTTTTT
CASSLAWGSNNEKLFF